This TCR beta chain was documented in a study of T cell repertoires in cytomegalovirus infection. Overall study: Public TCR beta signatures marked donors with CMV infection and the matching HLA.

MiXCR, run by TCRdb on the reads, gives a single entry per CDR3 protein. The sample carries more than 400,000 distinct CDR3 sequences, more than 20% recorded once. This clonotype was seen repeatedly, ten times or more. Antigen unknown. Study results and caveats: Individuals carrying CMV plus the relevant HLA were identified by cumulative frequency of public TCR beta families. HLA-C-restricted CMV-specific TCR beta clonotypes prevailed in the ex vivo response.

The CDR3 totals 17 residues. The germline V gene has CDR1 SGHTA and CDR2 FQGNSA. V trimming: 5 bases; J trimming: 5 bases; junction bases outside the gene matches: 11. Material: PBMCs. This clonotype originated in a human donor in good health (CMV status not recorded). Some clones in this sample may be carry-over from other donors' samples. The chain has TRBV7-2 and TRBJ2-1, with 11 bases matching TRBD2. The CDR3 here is CASSRSGRAGRNNEQFF. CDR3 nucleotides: TGTGCCAGCAGCCGTAGCGGGAGGGCCGGTCGGAACAATGAGCAGTTCTTC.